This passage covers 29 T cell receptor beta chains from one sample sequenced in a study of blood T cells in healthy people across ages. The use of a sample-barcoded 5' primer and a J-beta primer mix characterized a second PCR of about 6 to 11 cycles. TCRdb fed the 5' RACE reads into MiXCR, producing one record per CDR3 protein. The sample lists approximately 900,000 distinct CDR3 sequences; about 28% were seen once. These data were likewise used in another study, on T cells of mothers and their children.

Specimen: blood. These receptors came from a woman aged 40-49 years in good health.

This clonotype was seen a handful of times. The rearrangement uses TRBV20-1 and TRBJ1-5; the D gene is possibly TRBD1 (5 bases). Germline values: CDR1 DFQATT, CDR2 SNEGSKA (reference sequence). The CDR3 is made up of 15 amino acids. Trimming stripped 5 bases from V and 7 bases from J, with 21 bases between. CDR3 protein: CSASIPGPTRQPQHF. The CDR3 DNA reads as TGCAGTGCTTCCATCCCGGGACCCACCCGGCAGCCCCAGCATTTT.

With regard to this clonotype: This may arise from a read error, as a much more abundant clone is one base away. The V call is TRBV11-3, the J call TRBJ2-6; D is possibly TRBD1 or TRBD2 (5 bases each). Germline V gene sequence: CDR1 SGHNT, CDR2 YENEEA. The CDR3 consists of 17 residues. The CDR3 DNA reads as TGTGCCAGCAGCTTGGGGGACGTGTTTTCTGGGACCAACGTCCTGACTTTC. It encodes CASSLGDVFSGTNVLTF. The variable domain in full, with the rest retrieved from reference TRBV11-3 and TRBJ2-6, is EAGVVQSPRYKIIEKKQPVAFWCNPISGHNTLYWYLQNLGQGPELLIRYENEEAVDDSQLPKDRFSAERLKGVDSTLKIQPAELGDSAVYLCASSLGDVFSGTNVLTFGAGSRLTVL.

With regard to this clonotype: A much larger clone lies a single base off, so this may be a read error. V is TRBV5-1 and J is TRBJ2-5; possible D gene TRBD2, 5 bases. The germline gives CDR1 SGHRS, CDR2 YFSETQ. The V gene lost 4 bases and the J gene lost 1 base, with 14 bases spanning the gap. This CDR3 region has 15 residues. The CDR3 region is CASSGLSEAQETQYF. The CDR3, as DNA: TGCGCCAGCAGCGGACTGTCCGAGGCCCAAGAGACCCAGTACTTC. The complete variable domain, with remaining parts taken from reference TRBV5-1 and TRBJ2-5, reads KAGVTQTPRYLIKTRGQQVTLSCSPISGHRSVSWYQQTPGQGLQFLFEYFSETQRNKGNFPGRFSGRQFSNSRSEMNVSTLELGDSALYLCASSGLSEAQETQYFGPGTRLLVL.

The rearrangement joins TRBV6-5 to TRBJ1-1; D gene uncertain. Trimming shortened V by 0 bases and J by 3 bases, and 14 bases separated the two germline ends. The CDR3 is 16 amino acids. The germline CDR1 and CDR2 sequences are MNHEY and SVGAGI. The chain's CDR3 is CASSYSRGGTYTEAFF. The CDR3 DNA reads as TGTGCCAGCAGTTACTCGAGAGGTGGCACTTACACTGAAGCTTTCTTT.

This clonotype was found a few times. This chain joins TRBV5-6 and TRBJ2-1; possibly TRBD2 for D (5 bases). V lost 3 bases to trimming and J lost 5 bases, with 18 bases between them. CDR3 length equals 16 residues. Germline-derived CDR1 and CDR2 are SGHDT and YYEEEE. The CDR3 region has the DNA TGTGCCAGCAGCTCCCCCCCGGGCGGGCTCGACAATGAGCAGTTCTTC. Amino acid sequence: CASSSPPGGLDNEQFF.

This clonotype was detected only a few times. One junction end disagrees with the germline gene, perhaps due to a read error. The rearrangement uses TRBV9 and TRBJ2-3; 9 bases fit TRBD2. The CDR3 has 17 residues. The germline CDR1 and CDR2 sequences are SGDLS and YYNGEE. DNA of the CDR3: TGTGCCAGCAGCGTCACTAGCGGGCTAAGCGGCACAGATGCGCAGTATTTT. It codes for CASSVTSGLSGTDAQYF.

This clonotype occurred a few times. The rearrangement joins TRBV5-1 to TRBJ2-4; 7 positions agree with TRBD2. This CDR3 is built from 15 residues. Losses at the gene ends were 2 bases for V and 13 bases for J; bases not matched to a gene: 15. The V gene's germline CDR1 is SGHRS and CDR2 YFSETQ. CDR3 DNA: TGCGCCAGCAGCTTCCCCCAGCGGGGAGGCGATGAGCAGTACTTC. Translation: CASSFPQRGGDEQYF.

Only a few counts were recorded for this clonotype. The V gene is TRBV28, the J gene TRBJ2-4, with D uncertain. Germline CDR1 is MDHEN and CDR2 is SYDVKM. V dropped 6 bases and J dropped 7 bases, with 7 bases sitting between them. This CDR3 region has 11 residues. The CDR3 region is CASSLTNIQYF. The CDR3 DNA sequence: TGTGCCAGCAGCCTGACGAACATTCAGTACTTC.

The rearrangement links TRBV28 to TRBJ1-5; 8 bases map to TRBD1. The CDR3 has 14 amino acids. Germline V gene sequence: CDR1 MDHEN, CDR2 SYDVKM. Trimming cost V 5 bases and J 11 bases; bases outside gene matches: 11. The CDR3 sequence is CASSVGQGARAQHF. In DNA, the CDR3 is TGTGCCAGCAGTGTCGGACAGGGCGCCCGGGCCCAGCATTTT.

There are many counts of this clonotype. The CDR3 protein is CASSLSRSYNEQFF. The CDR3 DNA is TGTGCCAGCAGTTTAAGTAGGTCCTACAATGAGCAGTTCTTC. This rearrangement joins TRBV27 to TRBJ2-1, with unresolved D. Germline values: CDR1 MNHEY, CDR2 SMNVEV (reference sequence). V lost 2 bases to trimming and J lost 1 base, with 6 bases between them. This CDR3 contains 14 residues.

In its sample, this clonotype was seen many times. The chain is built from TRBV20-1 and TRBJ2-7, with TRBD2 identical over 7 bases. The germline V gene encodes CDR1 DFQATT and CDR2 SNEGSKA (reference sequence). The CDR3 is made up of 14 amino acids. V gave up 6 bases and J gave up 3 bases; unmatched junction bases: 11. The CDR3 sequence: CSARTGTKNYEQYF. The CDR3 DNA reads TGCAGTGCACGAACCGGGACTAAAAACTACGAGCAGTACTTC.

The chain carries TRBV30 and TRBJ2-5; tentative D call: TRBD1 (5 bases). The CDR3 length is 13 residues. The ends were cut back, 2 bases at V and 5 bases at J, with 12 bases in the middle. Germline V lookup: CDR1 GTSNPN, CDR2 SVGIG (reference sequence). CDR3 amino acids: CAWSKGFLETQYF. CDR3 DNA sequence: TGTGCCTGGAGTAAGGGGTTCCTGGAGACCCAGTACTTC. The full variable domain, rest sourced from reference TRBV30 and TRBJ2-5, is SQTIHQWPATLVQPVGSPLSLECTVEGTSNPNLYWYRQAAGRGLQLLFYSVGIGQISSEVPQNLSASRPQDRQFILSSKKLLLSDSGFYLCAWSKGFLETQYFGPGTRLLVL.

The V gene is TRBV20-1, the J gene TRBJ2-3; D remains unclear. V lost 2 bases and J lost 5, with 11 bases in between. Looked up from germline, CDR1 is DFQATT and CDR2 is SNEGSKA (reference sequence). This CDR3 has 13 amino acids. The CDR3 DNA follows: TGCAGTGCTAGATCCGTGGGAAGAGATACGCAGTATTTT. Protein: CSARSVGRDTQYF.

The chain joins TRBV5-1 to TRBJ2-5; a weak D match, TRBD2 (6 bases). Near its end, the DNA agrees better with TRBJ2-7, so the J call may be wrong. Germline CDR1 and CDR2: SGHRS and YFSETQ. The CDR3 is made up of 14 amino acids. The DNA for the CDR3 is TGCGCCAGCAGCCAGGGACCGGGGGTCTACGAGCAGTACTTC. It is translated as CASSQGPGVYEQYF.

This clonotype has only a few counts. Written as DNA, the CDR3 is TGTGCCAGCAGTTTCGAGACAGCCTACAATGAGCAGTTCTTC. Protein: CASSFETAYNEQFF. The chain employs TRBV7-9 and TRBJ2-1, with D possibly being TRBD1 (5 bases). Germline V gene lookup returns CDR1 SEHNR and CDR2 FQNEAQ (reference sequence). V lost 6 bases to trimming and J lost 2 bases, with 11 bases between them. CDR3 length equals 14 residues.

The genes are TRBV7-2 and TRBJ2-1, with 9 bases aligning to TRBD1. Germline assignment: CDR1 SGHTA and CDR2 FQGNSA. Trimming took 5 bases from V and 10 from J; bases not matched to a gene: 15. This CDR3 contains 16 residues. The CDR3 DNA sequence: TGTGCCAGCAGCCCACGTGGAGACAGGGGGGCTAGGGAGCAGTTCTTC. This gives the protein CASSPRGDRGAREQFF. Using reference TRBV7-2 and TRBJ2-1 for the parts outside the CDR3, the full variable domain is GAGVSQSPSNKVTEKGKDVELRCDPISGHTALYWYRQSLGQGLEFLIYFQGNSAPDKSGLPSDRFSAERTGGSVSTLTIQRTQQEDSAVYLCASSPRGDRGAREQFFGPGTRLTVL.

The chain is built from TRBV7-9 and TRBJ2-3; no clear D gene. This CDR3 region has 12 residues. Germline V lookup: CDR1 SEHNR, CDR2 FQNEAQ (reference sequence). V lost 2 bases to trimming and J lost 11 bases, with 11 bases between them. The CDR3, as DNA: TGTGCCAGCAGCTTACATGACGACTGGCAGTATTTT. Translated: CASSLHDDWQYF.

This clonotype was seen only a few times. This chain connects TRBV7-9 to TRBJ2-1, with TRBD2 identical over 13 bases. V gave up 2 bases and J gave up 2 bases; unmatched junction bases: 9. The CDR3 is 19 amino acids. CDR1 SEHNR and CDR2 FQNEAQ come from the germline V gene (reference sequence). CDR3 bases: TGTGCCAGCAGCTTAACCTTACCGGGACTAGCGGGGACCTACAATGAGCAGTTCTTC. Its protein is CASSLTLPGLAGTYNEQFF. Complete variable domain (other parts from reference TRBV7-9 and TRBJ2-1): DTGVSQNPRHKITKRGQNVTFRCDPISEHNRLYWYRQTLGQGPEFLTYFQNEAQLEKSRLLSDRFSAERPKGSFSTLEIQRTEQGDSAMYLCASSLTLPGLAGTYNEQFFGPGTRLTVL.

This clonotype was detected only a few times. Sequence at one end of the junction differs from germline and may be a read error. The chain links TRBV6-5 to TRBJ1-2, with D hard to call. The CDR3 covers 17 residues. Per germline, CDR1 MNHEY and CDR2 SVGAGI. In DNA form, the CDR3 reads TGTGCTAGCAGTTCCCGATCCTCACCCGATACTAACTATGGCTACACCTTC. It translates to CASSSRSSPDTNYGYTF.

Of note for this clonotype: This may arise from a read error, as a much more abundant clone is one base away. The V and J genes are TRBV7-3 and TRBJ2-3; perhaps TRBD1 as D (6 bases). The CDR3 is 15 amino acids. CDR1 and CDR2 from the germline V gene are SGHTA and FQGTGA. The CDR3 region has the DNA TGTACCAGCAGCTTGGGGGCCACTAGCACAGATACGCAGTATTTT. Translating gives CTSSLGATSTDTQYF.

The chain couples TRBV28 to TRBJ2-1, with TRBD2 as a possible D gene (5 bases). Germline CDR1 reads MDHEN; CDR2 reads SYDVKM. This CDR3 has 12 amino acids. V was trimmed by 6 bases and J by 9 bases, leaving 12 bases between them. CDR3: CASSQDEGEQFF. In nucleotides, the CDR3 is TGTGCCAGCAGCCAAGATGAGGGTGAGCAGTTCTTC.

In nucleotides, the CDR3 is TGCAGTTCCACTGAGGGTTTAGGAGAGACCCAGTACTTC. Translation: CSSTEGLGETQYF. The chain joins TRBV20-1 to TRBJ2-5, with D possibly matching TRBD2 (5 bases). The CDR3 is 13 residues long. Germline CDR1 and CDR2: DFQATT and SNEGSKA (reference sequence). V lost 8 bases, J lost 4 bases, and 17 bases lay in between.

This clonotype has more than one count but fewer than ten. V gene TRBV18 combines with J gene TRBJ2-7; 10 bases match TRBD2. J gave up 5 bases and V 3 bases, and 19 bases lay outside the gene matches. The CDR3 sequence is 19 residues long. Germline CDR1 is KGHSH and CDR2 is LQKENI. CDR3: CASSPRAGASSGGLHEQYF. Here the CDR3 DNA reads TGTGCCAGCTCACCTCGAGCAGGGGCGTCTAGCGGGGGCCTCCACGAGCAGTACTTC.

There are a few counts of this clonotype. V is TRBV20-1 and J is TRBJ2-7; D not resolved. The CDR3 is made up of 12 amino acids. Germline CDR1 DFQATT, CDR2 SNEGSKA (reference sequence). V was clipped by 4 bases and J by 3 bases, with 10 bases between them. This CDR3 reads CSATLPNYEQYF. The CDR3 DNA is TGCAGTGCTACCCTACCGAACTACGAGCAGTACTTC.

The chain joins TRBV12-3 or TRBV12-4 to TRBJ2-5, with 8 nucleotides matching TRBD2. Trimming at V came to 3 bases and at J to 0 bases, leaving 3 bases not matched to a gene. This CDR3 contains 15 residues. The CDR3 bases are TGTGCCAGCAGTTTCCAGCGGGGGAACCAAGAGACCCAGTACTTC. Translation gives CASSFQRGNQETQYF.

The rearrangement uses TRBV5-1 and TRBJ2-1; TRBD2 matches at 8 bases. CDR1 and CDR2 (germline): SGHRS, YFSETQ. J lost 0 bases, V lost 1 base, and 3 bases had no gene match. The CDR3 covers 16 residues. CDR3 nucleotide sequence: TGCGCCAGCAGCTTGAGCGGGGGCCGCTCCTACAATGAGCAGTTCTTC. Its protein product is CASSLSGGRSYNEQFF.

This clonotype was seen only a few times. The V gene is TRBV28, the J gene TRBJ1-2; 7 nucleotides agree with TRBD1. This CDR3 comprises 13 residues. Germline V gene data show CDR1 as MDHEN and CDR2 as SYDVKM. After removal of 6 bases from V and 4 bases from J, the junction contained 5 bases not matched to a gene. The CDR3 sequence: CASSDRAGYGYTF. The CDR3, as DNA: TGTGCCAGCAGCGACAGGGCTGGCTATGGCTACACCTTC.

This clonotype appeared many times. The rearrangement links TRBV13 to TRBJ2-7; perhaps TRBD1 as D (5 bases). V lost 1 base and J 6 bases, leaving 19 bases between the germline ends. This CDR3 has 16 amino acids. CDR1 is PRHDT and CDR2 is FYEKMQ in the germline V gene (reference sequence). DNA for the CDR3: TGTGCCAGCAGCTTAGCCCCAGGGAAGCCGGTTTCCGAGCAGTACTTC. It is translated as CASSLAPGKPVSEQYF.

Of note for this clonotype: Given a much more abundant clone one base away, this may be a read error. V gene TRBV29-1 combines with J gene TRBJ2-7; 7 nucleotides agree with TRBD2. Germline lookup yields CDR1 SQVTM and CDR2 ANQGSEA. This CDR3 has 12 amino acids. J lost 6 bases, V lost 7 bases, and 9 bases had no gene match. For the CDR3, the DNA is TGCAGCGCTGCTAGCGGAGCCTGCGAGCAGTACTTC. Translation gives CSAASGACEQYF.